The 30 T cell receptor beta chains below come from one sample, sequenced in a study of shared T cell receptors in the human thymus. Method: immunoSEQ multiplex PCR; TCRdb's copy keeps in-frame clones and lacks some. This sample has hundreds of thousands of clones; 75% to 80% occur once, and the top ten carry more than 0.01%. The sample was also linked to a second study, of human thymus T cells.

Material for sequencing was thymocytes. Receptor source: a boy younger than two with a congenital heart defect.

V usage is TRBV15 and J usage is TRBJ2-5; TRBD2 might be the D (5 bases). CDR1 LNHNV and CDR2 YYDKDF come from the germline V gene (reference sequence). The CDR3 spans 14 residues. Trimming pared 4 bases from V and 2 bases from J, leaving 11 bases between. Here the CDR3 reads CATSTRGKQETQYF. CDR3 in DNA: TGTGCCACCAGCACACGGGGTAAGCAAGAGACCCAGTACTTC.

This clone turned up a few times. The V gene is TRBV5-8, the J gene TRBJ1-4, with D perhaps TRBD1 (5 bases). Trimming cost V 0 bases and J 10 bases, with 10 bases left between them. CDR3 length: 13 amino acids. Looked up from germline, CDR1 is SGHTS and CDR2 is YDEGEE. The CDR3 coding sequence is TGTGCCAGCAGCTTGGCCGTGACAGCAAAACTGTTTTTT. This sequence encodes CASSLAVTAKLFF.

The chain recombines TRBV10-2 with TRBJ1-1, with D unclear. CDR1 is WSHSY and CDR2 is SAAADI in the germline V gene. This CDR3 has 13 amino acids. V lost 7 bases to trimming and J lost 4 bases, with 13 bases between them. DNA of the CDR3: TGCGCCAGCATATCTAGTTCTGCCACTGAAGCTTTCTTT. It is translated as CASISSSATEAFF.

J is TRBJ1-1 and V is TRBV5-4; D not resolved. Trimming stripped 1 base from V and 4 bases from J, with 20 bases between. The CDR3 consists of 17 residues. From germline, CDR1 is SGHNT and CDR2 YYREEE (reference sequence). The CDR3 coding sequence is TGTGCCAGCAGCTTGAGGTCTCGGAGGTTGGTTCGCACTGAAGCTTTCTTT. Its translation: CASSLRSRRLVRTEAFF.

The chain carries TRBV30 and TRBJ2-1; 7 bases match TRBD2. CDR3 length: 14 amino acids. The V gene's germline CDR1 is GTSNPN and CDR2 SVGIG (reference sequence). V shed 2 bases and J 4 bases; nucleotides not matched to a gene: 5. The CDR3 protein is CAWSWGGRYNEQFF. The CDR3 nucleotides are TGTGCCTGGAGTTGGGGCGGGAGATACAATGAGCAGTTCTTC.

This chain links TRBV28 with TRBJ2-7, with D perhaps matching TRBD1 (6 bases). CDR3 size: 14 residues. Germline V lookup: CDR1 MDHEN, CDR2 SYDVKM. Trimming took off 5 bases at V and 2 bases at J, with 13 bases between the two ends. CDR3 DNA sequence: TGTGCCAGCAGTCAACGGGACAAGACCTACGAGCAGTACTTC. It is translated as CASSQRDKTYEQYF. Looking up the rest from reference TRBV28 and TRBJ2-7 gives the full variable domain: DVKVTQSSRYLVKRTGEKVFLECVQDMDHENMFWYRQDPGLGLRLIYFSYDVKMKEKGDIPEGYSVSREKKERFSLILESASTNQTSMYLCASSQRDKTYEQYFGPGTRLTVT.

The chain uses TRBV10-3 and TRBJ2-5; 9 bases are a match to TRBD1. J gave up 2 bases and V 6 bases, and 10 bases lay outside the gene matches. CDR1 is ENHRY, CDR2 SYGVKD, per germline. CDR3 length: 16 amino acids. The CDR3 region is CAIRSPPGQGQETQYF. The DNA for the CDR3 is TGTGCCATCAGGAGCCCGCCGGGACAGGGACAAGAGACCCAGTACTTC.

The chain links TRBV28 to TRBJ2-7, with D perhaps matching TRBD1 (5 bases). CDR3 size: 15 residues. V was shortened by 3 bases and J by 0 bases, with 12 bases between the two germline ends. CDR1 is MDHEN and CDR2 is SYDVKM in the germline V gene. CDR3 region: CASSLGHPASYEQYF. The CDR3 bases are TGTGCCAGCAGTTTGGGGCACCCCGCCTCCTACGAGCAGTACTTC.

The DNA of the CDR3 is TGTGCCAGCAGTTACAAGAACACTGAAGCTTTCTTT. Its translation: CASSYKNTEAFF. The chain uses TRBV28 and TRBJ1-1; no clear D. CDR3 length equals 12 residues. Trimming shortened V by 4 bases and J by 1 base, and 4 bases separated the two germline ends. Germline lookup yields CDR1 MDHEN and CDR2 SYDVKM.

V gene TRBV4-3 combines with J gene TRBJ2-2, with 10 bases identical to TRBD2. The CDR3 covers 18 residues. Germline CDR1 LGHNA, CDR2 YSLEER. The junction had 6 bases not matched to a gene; V was cut back by 0 bases and J by 2 bases. The CDR3 protein is CASSQEKASGSNTGELFF. The CDR3 nucleotides are TGCGCCAGCAGCCAAGAAAAGGCTAGCGGGAGTAACACCGGGGAGCTGTTTTTT.

The genes are TRBV11-2 and TRBJ2-1, with 11 bases identical to TRBD2. Germline values: CDR1 SGHAT, CDR2 FQNNGV. J gave up 9 bases and V 0 bases, and 4 bases lay outside the gene matches. The CDR3 runs 15 residues. In nucleotides, the CDR3 is TGTGCCAGCAGCTTAGATAGCGGGAGGGGCCCTGAGCAGTTCTTC. It yields the protein CASSLDSGRGPEQFF.

V and J are TRBV4-3 and TRBJ2-7; 10 bases map to TRBD1. In germline, CDR1 is LGHNA, CDR2 YSLEER. V lost 3 bases and J lost 4; bases outside the gene matches: 6. The CDR3 totals 15 residues. CDR3 protein: CASSQAGQGIYEQYF. The DNA for the CDR3 is TGCGCCAGCAGCCAGGCGGGACAGGGGATATACGAGCAGTACTTC.

This CDR3 reads CASTKWISGSSSGNTIYF. The CDR3, as DNA: TGCGCCAGCACCAAATGGATCTCGGGAAGCAGCTCTGGAAACACCATATATTTT. The chain is built from TRBV5-1 and TRBJ1-3; no firm D call. Deletions cut 6 bases from V and 0 bases from J, with 22 bases between. CDR3 length: 18 residues. The germline gives CDR1 SGHRS, CDR2 YFSETQ.

The chain joins TRBV15 to TRBJ1-3; D may be TRBD1 (6 bases). Germline V lookup: CDR1 LNHNV, CDR2 YYDKDF (reference sequence). The V and J ends lost 5 bases and 5 bases respectively, with 22 bases between them. The CDR3 sequence is 17 residues long. The CDR3 DNA is TGTGCCACCAGCCTCCGGGTGGGGGCAGGGTCAAGAAACACCATATATTTT. Residues: CATSLRVGAGSRNTIYF. The full variable domain, its missing parts supplied by reference TRBV15 and TRBJ1-3, is DAMVIQNPRYQVTQFGKPVTLSCSQTLNHNVMYWYQQKSSQAPKLLFHYYDKDFNNEADTPDNFQSRRPNTSFCFLDIRSPGLGDTAMYLCATSLRVGAGSRNTIYFGEGSWLTVV.

This chain joins TRBV5-6 and TRBJ2-7; 10 nucleotides agree with TRBD2. CDR3 size: 18 residues. Germline V gene data show CDR1 as SGHDT and CDR2 as YYEEEE. V shed 3 bases and J 1 base; nucleotides not matched to a gene: 13. CDR3 protein: CASSSEGLAGVPSYEQYF. In DNA, the CDR3 is TGTGCCAGCAGCTCGGAGGGGCTAGCGGGAGTACCTTCCTACGAGCAGTACTTC.

The chain links TRBV14 to TRBJ2-7; 9 bases map to TRBD1. The length of the CDR3 is 15 residues. Germline V lookup: CDR1 SGHDN, CDR2 FVKESK. V lost 3 bases, J lost 7 bases, and 10 bases stayed unmatched. The DNA of the CDR3 is TGTGCCAGCAGCCAGCCCGGGACAGGGAAGAAAGAGCAGTACTTC. Amino acid sequence: CASSQPGTGKKEQYF.

The chain uses TRBV28 and TRBJ2-3; tentative D call: TRBD2 (5 bases). This CDR3 spans 16 amino acids. Germline lookup yields CDR1 MDHEN and CDR2 SYDVKM. Trimming removed 5 bases from V and 0 bases from J, with 15 bases in between. The CDR3 DNA reads TGTGCCAGCAGTGCAATCAAAGCGGTTAGCACAGATACGCAGTATTTT. This gives the protein CASSAIKAVSTDTQYF.

The chain couples TRBV30 to TRBJ2-1; TRBD2 aligns across 8 bases. V trimming: 1 base; J trimming: 9 bases; junction bases outside the gene matches: 14. Germline loops: CDR1 GTSNPN, CDR2 SVGIG (reference sequence). This CDR3 is 16 amino acids long. CDR3 nucleotide sequence: TGTGCCTGGAGTGGGGGTGGCGGGGGGAGCATCACTGAGCAGTTCTTC. It is translated as CAWSGGGGGSITEQFF. The variable domain in full, completed from reference TRBV30 and TRBJ2-1, reads SQTIHQWPATLVQPVGSPLSLECTVEGTSNPNLYWYRQAAGRGLQLLFYSVGIGQISSEVPQNLSASRPQDRQFILSSKKLLLSDSGFYLCAWSGGGGGSITEQFFGPGTRLTVL.

The chain joins TRBV29-1 to TRBJ2-5; perhaps TRBD2 as D (7 bases). V lost 4 bases to trimming and J lost 3 bases, with 15 bases between them. From germline, CDR1 is SQVTM and CDR2 ANQGSEA. This CDR3 region has 14 residues. CDR3 sequence (DNA): TGCAGCGTTGTCTGGCAGGGGACTAAAGAGACCCAGTACTTC. Translating gives CSVVWQGTKETQYF.

This sequence joins TRBV5-1 and TRBJ1-2; no definite D call. The CDR3 contains 13 residues. V was clipped by 3 bases and J by 3 bases, with 9 bases between them. Germline CDR1 SGHRS, CDR2 YFSETQ. The CDR3 region has the DNA TGCGCCAGCAGCTACACCCCATACTATGGCTACACCTTC. It specifies CASSYTPYYGYTF.

This clone turned up a few times. The rearrangement joins TRBV5-5 to TRBJ2-1; D unresolved. Trimming took off 0 bases at V and 13 bases at J, with 20 bases between the two ends. This CDR3 comprises 15 residues. Germline CDR1 and CDR2: SGHKS and YYEKEE (reference sequence). CDR3 protein: CASSLERELPPEQFF. CDR3 coding DNA: TGTGCCAGCAGCTTGGAAAGAGAGCTTCCCCCCGAACAGTTCTTC.

This clone was seen only a few times. The J gene is TRBJ2-7, the V gene TRBV4-3; TRBD2 agrees at 12 bases. The CDR3 is made up of 17 amino acids. CDR1 is LGHNA, CDR2 YSLEER, per germline. With 1 base clipped from V and 0 bases from J, the junction kept 4 bases outside the gene matches. CDR3 coding DNA: TGCGCCAGCAGCCAAGGACTAGCGGGAGCCCCCTCCTACGAGCAGTACTTC. Its protein is CASSQGLAGAPSYEQYF.

J is TRBJ2-7 and V is TRBV27, with D tentatively TRBD2 (6 bases). The CDR3 has 9 residues. Per germline, CDR1 MNHEY and CDR2 SMNVEV (reference sequence). In nucleotides, the CDR3 is TGTGTCATTCGGGGGAAAAAGTACTTC. This gives the protein CVIRGKKYF.

This rearrangement joins TRBV6-1 to TRBJ1-3; D gene unclear. Germline V gene lookup returns CDR1 MNHNS and CDR2 SASEGT. This CDR3 comprises 14 residues. V lost 1 base to trimming and J lost 0 bases, with 4 bases between them. CDR3 amino acids: CASSEGASGNTIYF. Here the CDR3 DNA reads TGTGCCAGCAGTGAAGGGGCCTCTGGAAACACCATATATTTT.

The chain joins TRBV5-1 to TRBJ1-1; D gene uncertain. Trimming shortened V by 4 bases and J by 2 bases, and 9 bases separated the two germline ends. Germline assignment: CDR1 SGHRS and CDR2 YFSETQ. The CDR3 is 13 amino acids. The CDR3 DNA is TGCGCCAGCAGCCCGAGCGGTAACACTGAAGCTTTCTTT. Its translation: CASSPSGNTEAFF.

V and J are TRBV14 and TRBJ2-7; D remains ambiguous. Germline CDR1 reads SGHDN; CDR2 reads FVKESK. This CDR3 is 12 amino acids long. V lost 8 bases and J lost 4, with 12 bases in between. Here the CDR3 DNA reads TGTGCCAGCTCCAGCGCCCCGTACGAGCAGTACTTC. It translates to CASSSAPYEQYF.

This chain uses TRBV27 with TRBJ2-1; tentative D call: TRBD1 (6 bases). Germline V gene lookup returns CDR1 MNHEY and CDR2 SMNVEV (reference sequence). The CDR3 runs 15 residues. V was trimmed by 6 bases and J by 4 bases, leaving 16 bases between them. This chain's CDR3 is CASSHGQSFYNEQFF. CDR3 nucleotide sequence: TGTGCCAGCAGCCATGGACAGAGCTTTTACAATGAGCAGTTCTTC.

Turning to this clone: Other DNA variants within this sample encode the same CDR3. V and J are TRBV30 and TRBJ2-1; 8 bases fit TRBD2. V lost 0 bases and J lost 4; bases outside the gene matches: 2. Germline V gives CDR1 GTSNPN, CDR2 SVGIG (reference sequence). The CDR3 sequence is 14 residues long. CDR3 sequence reads: CAWSVLAGYNEQFF. The CDR3 DNA sequence: TGTGCCTGGAGTGTGCTAGCGGGTTACAATGAGCAGTTCTTC. Looking up the rest from reference TRBV30 and TRBJ2-1 gives the full variable domain: SQTIHQWPATLVQPVGSPLSLECTVEGTSNPNLYWYRQAAGRGLQLLFYSVGIGQISSEVPQNLSASRPQDRQFILSSKKLLLSDSGFYLCAWSVLAGYNEQFFGPGTRLTVL.

The rearrangement uses TRBV5-1 and TRBJ2-7, with 8 bases aligning to TRBD2. Germline CDR1 is SGHRS and CDR2 is YFSETQ. The V and J ends lost 4 bases and 2 bases, in that order; junction bases with no gene match: 8. The CDR3 runs 15 residues. The CDR3 nucleotides read TGCGCCAGCAGCCTAGCGGGCTCCCGTGCCTACGAGCAGTACTTC. Protein: CASSLAGSRAYEQYF.

The chain combines TRBV2 with TRBJ1-5; a weak D match, TRBD1 (5 bases). Trimming stripped 5 bases from V and 1 base from J, with 6 bases between. The CDR3 runs 13 residues. Germline V gene lookup returns CDR1 SNHLY and CDR2 FYNNEI. CDR3 loop: CASSRTSNQPQHF. CDR3 sequence (DNA): TGTGCCAGCAGTAGGACAAGCAATCAGCCCCAGCATTTT.